The 27 T cell receptor beta chains below come from one sample, sequenced in a study of blood T cell repertoires in COVID-19. The protocol was immunoSEQ multiplex PCR, while the TCRdb copy is restricted to in-frame clones and leaves out a portion. This sample has roughly 41,000 clones, with nearly 90% found just once. The sequenced sample was peripheral blood. Receptor source: a man between 60 and 75 years old with acute or convalescent COVID-19.

The J gene is TRBJ1-2, the V gene TRBV19; D is perhaps TRBD1 (6 bases). In germline, CDR1 is LNHDA, CDR2 SQIVND (reference sequence). Trimming removed 6 bases at V and 0 bases at J, with 14 bases between. The CDR3 length is 15 residues. The CDR3, as DNA: TGTGCCAGTAGAGCGACACAGGGAACTAACTATGGCTACACCTTC. Translation: CASRATQGTNYGYTF. The variable domain in full, with the rest retrieved from reference TRBV19 and TRBJ1-2, is DGGITQSPKYLFRKEGQNVTLSCEQNLNHDAMYWYRQDPGQGLRLIYYSQIVNDFQKGDIAEGYSVSREKKESFPLTVTSAQKNPTAFYLCASRATQGTNYGYTFGSGTRLTVV.

This clone was detected only once. The gene calls are TRBV6-5 and TRBJ2-5; TRBD1 is a possible D gene (5 bases). V lost 4 bases and J 6 bases, leaving 12 bases between the germline ends. The CDR3 has 13 amino acids. Germline-derived CDR1 and CDR2 are MNHEY and SVGAGI. This CDR3 reads CASSLGVTKTQYF. The CDR3 region has the DNA TGTGCCAGCAGTTTAGGGGTTACAAAGACCCAGTACTTC.

This chain joins TRBV11-2 and TRBJ1-1; the D is unclear. Trimming removed 2 bases at V and 3 bases at J, with 7 bases between. CDR1 is SGHAT, CDR2 FQNNGV, per germline. The CDR3 is 13 residues long. For the CDR3, the DNA is TGTGCCAGCAGCTTAATCCAGGACACTGAAGCTTTCTTT. Residues: CASSLIQDTEAFF.

The gene calls are TRBV19 and TRBJ1-5; D not resolved. V was pared by 7 bases and J by 0 bases, with 16 bases between. Germline CDR1 LNHDA, CDR2 SQIVND (reference sequence). The CDR3 sequence is 16 residues long. CDR3 in amino acids: CASNHVVDYSNQPQHF. DNA for the CDR3: TGTGCCAGTAATCACGTGGTGGACTATAGCAATCAGCCCCAGCATTTT.

This chain uses TRBV6-5 with TRBJ2-1; weak D call: TRBD2 (7 bases). This CDR3 has 14 residues. The V and J ends lost 8 bases and 2 bases respectively, with 13 bases between them. Germline V lookup: CDR1 MNHEY, CDR2 SVGAGI. The chain's CDR3 is CASLAGAAYNEQFF. CDR3 sequence (DNA): TGTGCCAGCTTGGCGGGGGCCGCCTACAATGAGCAGTTCTTC.

This chain connects TRBV6-5 to TRBJ1-4; no reliable D call. Germline lookup yields CDR1 MNHEY and CDR2 SVGAGI. Trimming pared 2 bases from V and 5 bases from J, leaving 12 bases between. There are 15 residues in the CDR3. In nucleotides, the CDR3 is TGTGCCAGCAGTTACGCCGGGGAAGTAAATGAAAAACTGTTTTTT. Its protein is CASSYAGEVNEKLFF.

The CDR3 loop reads CASSQGQDVYEQYF. The CDR3 DNA follows: TGTGCCAGCAGCCAAGGACAGGATGTCTACGAGCAGTACTTC. This chain connects TRBV3-1 (or the pseudogene TRBV3-2) to TRBJ2-7; a possible D gene is TRBD1 (6 bases). The ends were cut back, 1 base at V and 3 bases at J, with 10 bases in the middle. This CDR3 is 14 amino acids long. Germline-derived CDR1 and CDR2 are LGHDT and YNNKEL (reference sequence).

This clone occurred a few times. The chain links TRBV18 to TRBJ2-7; D gene uncertain. Germline loops: CDR1 KGHSH, CDR2 LQKENI. The CDR3 totals 14 residues. Trimming shortened V by 5 bases and J by 0 bases, and 11 bases separated the two germline ends. CDR3 region: CASSYDMSSYEQYF. CDR3 in DNA: TGTGCCAGCTCATACGACATGAGCTCCTACGAGCAGTACTTC.

The chain carries TRBV7-7 and TRBJ2-5; D might be TRBD2 (6 bases). Germline CDR1 reads SSHAT; CDR2 reads FNYEAQ (reference sequence). The CDR3 length is 16 residues. Trimming left V 3 bases short and J 2 bases short, with 16 bases between. The CDR3 coding sequence is TGTGCCAGCAGCTTGGGGCGACTAGTCGAACAAGAGACCCAGTACTTC. This codes for CASSLGRLVEQETQYF. Supplemented by reference TRBV7-7 and TRBJ2-5, the full variable domain reads GAGVSQSPRYKVTKRGQDVTLRCDPISSHATLYWYQQALGQGPEFLTYFNYEAQPDKSGLPSDRFSAERPEGSISTLTIQRTEQRDSAMYRCASSLGRLVEQETQYFGPGTRLLVL.

This clone was observed a single time. V gene TRBV6-6 combines with J gene TRBJ1-5; 10 bases agree with TRBD1. Losses at the gene ends were 6 bases for V and 2 bases for J; bases not matched to a gene: 4. Germline V gene sequence: CDR1 MNHNY, CDR2 SVGAGI (reference sequence). The CDR3 consists of 15 residues. The DNA of the CDR3 is TGTGCCAGCAGGGGACAGGGGTCGGGCAATCAGCCCCAGCATTTT. This sequence encodes CASRGQGSGNQPQHF.

The chain couples TRBV3-1 (or the pseudogene TRBV3-2) to TRBJ1-2; 9 bases agree with TRBD1. Per germline, CDR1 LGHDT and CDR2 YNNKEL (reference sequence). V shed 1 base and J 5 bases; nucleotides not matched to a gene: 5. This CDR3 comprises 15 residues. This CDR3 is CASSQGFDRGYGYTF. DNA of the CDR3: TGTGCCAGCAGCCAAGGTTTTGACAGGGGGTATGGCTACACCTTC.

The chain joins TRBV15 to TRBJ1-2; TRBD1 might be the D (5 bases). V was shortened by 5 bases and J by 9 bases, with 19 bases between the two germline ends. The CDR3 has 14 amino acids. Germline CDR1 reads LNHNV; CDR2 reads YYDKDF (reference sequence). The CDR3: CATSGGETRKSYTF. CDR3 in DNA: TGTGCCACCAGCGGGGGGGAGACCCGAAAGAGCTACACCTTC.

This chain uses TRBV5-5 with TRBJ1-3; the D gene is possibly TRBD1 (6 bases). Looked up from germline, CDR1 is SGHKS and CDR2 is YYEKEE (reference sequence). The V end lost 4 bases, the J end lost 4 bases, and 18 bases lay between the germline ends. The CDR3 is made up of 16 amino acids. The CDR3 region is CASSVTQTGPGNTIYF. The CDR3 DNA is TGTGCCAGCAGCGTGACTCAGACAGGACCGGGAAACACCATATATTTT.

The V and J genes are TRBV19 and TRBJ1-5; 9 bases are shared with TRBD1. Per germline, CDR1 LNHDA and CDR2 SQIVND (reference sequence). With 2 bases clipped from V and 0 bases from J, the junction kept 8 bases outside the gene matches. The CDR3 consists of 18 residues. The CDR3 is CASSIMGQGLNSNQPQHF. The CDR3 DNA follows: TGTGCCAGTAGTATAATGGGACAGGGCCTTAATAGCAATCAGCCCCAGCATTTT.

The chain employs TRBV24-1 and TRBJ2-5; maybe TRBD2 (5 bases). In germline, CDR1 is KGHDR, CDR2 SFDVKD. The CDR3 sequence is 15 residues long. V gave up 8 bases and J gave up 2 bases, with 17 bases separating them. The CDR3 DNA reads as TGTGCCACCATGGAGGCTACGGTTGGACAAGAGACCCAGTACTTC. Residues: CATMEATVGQETQYF.

In its sample, this clone was seen a few times. The chain recombines TRBV7-2 with TRBJ1-2, with 9 bases that match TRBD1. Trimming cost V 5 bases and J 5 bases; bases outside gene matches: 6. This CDR3 has 14 amino acids. Germline V gene lookup returns CDR1 SGHTA and CDR2 FQGNSA. The CDR3 sequence: CASSPSQGAYGYTF. The CDR3 bases are TGTGCCAGCAGCCCCTCACAGGGGGCATATGGCTACACCTTC.

In its sample, this clone was seen once. The gene calls are TRBV4-3 and TRBJ1-1; possibly TRBD1 for D (5 bases). V was cut by 0 bases and J by 4 bases, with 18 bases left in between. The V gene's germline CDR1 is LGHNA and CDR2 YSLEER. This CDR3 contains 17 residues. The CDR3 DNA sequence: TGCGCCAGCAGCCAAGATGGGGCAGACCTCACGAGCACTGAAGCTTTCTTT. Residues: CASSQDGADLTSTEAFF.

The chain links TRBV30 to TRBJ1-2; 9 bases map to TRBD1. J lost 4 bases, V lost 1 base, and 19 bases had no gene match. This CDR3 contains 19 residues. The germline V gene encodes CDR1 GTSNPN and CDR2 SVGIG (reference sequence). DNA of the CDR3: TGTGCCTGGAGTGGGGTCGTGGGGGACAGGGTCGATAGGGTCTATGGCTACACCTTC. Translation: CAWSGVVGDRVDRVYGYTF.

The rearrangement joins TRBV7-2 to TRBJ1-5, with a tentative D call TRBD1 (5 bases). The ends were cut back, 5 bases at V and 4 bases at J, with 12 bases in the middle. The CDR3 is 14 amino acids. From germline, CDR1 is SGHTA and CDR2 FQGNSA. DNA for the CDR3: TGTGCCAGCAGCCTGGACACGATTAATCAGCCCCAGCATTTT. Translation gives CASSLDTINQPQHF.

A single count supports this clone. The chain recombines TRBV7-9 with TRBJ1-6, with no clear D. The CDR3 is 15 amino acids. CDR1 SEHNR and CDR2 FQNEAQ come from the germline V gene (reference sequence). Deletions cut 4 bases from V and 6 bases from J, with 13 bases between. CDR3 protein: CASSSRLGSNSPLHF. For the CDR3, the DNA is TGTGCCAGCAGCTCCCGGCTCGGGAGTAATTCACCCCTCCACTTT.

The V call is TRBV20-1, the J call TRBJ2-3; TRBD2 aligns across 10 bases. The germline CDR1 and CDR2 sequences are DFQATT and SNEGSKA (reference sequence). J was trimmed by 2 bases and V by 3 bases; bases with no gene match: 8. CDR3 length: 16 residues. CDR3 residues: CSASFASGGPTDTQYF. In nucleotides, the CDR3 is TGCAGTGCTAGTTTCGCTAGCGGGGGACCCACAGATACGCAGTATTTT.

This chain links TRBV19 with TRBJ2-7; no reliable D call. Germline V gene data show CDR1 as LNHDA and CDR2 as SQIVND (reference sequence). CDR3 length equals 14 residues. Trimming stripped 3 bases from V and 2 bases from J, with 11 bases between. CDR3 DNA: TGTGCCAGTAGTATCAGGAACCTACCCTACGAGCAGTACTTC. Translating it yields CASSIRNLPYEQYF.

J is TRBJ1-4 and V is TRBV7-9; D gene unclear. The V end lost 7 bases, the J end lost 4 bases, and 13 bases lay between the germline ends. CDR3 length equals 14 residues. Per the germline V gene, CDR1 is SEHNR and CDR2 is FQNEAQ (reference sequence). The DNA for the CDR3 is TGTGCCAGCAACCTTGGACGGGGTAATGAAAAACTGTTTTTT. Its protein product is CASNLGRGNEKLFF.

The rearrangement links TRBV5-1 to TRBJ2-2; 7 positions match TRBD1. V lost 8 bases and J lost 4; bases outside the gene matches: 11. The CDR3 length is 15 residues. The germline V gene encodes CDR1 SGHRS and CDR2 YFSETQ. The CDR3 sequence is CASSPTGPGTGELFF. The CDR3 DNA is TGCGCCAGTTCTCCGACAGGGCCGGGCACCGGGGAGCTGTTTTTT.

This chain links TRBV11-2 with TRBJ2-1, with 15 bases fitting TRBD2. The ends lost 5 bases at V and 0 bases at J; junction bases unmatched: 8. Germline lookup yields CDR1 SGHAT and CDR2 FQNNGV. The CDR3 covers 19 residues. CDR3 loop: CASSPGLAGGIISYNEQFF. The CDR3 DNA reads as TGTGCCAGCAGCCCCGGACTAGCGGGGGGGATAATCTCCTACAATGAGCAGTTCTTC.

This clone has more than one count but fewer than ten. V and J are TRBV27 and TRBJ1-1; D possibly corresponds to TRBD1 (6 bases). This CDR3 contains 17 residues. Trimming shortened V by 5 bases and J by 1 base, and 20 bases separated the two germline ends. The V gene's germline CDR1 is MNHEY and CDR2 SMNVEV (reference sequence). CDR3 amino acids: CASSLWGPGATNTEAFF. CDR3 coding DNA: TGTGCCAGCAGTCTGTGGGGACCAGGGGCCACGAACACTGAAGCTTTCTTT.

The chain carries TRBV5-1 and TRBJ2-2; 9 nucleotides match TRBD2. CDR1 is SGHRS and CDR2 is YFSETQ in the germline V gene. The CDR3 spans 15 residues. J lost 0 bases, V lost 5 bases, and 2 bases had no gene match. For the CDR3, the DNA is TGCGCCAGCAGGCGGGAGGGAGCGAACACCGGGGAGCTGTTTTTT. This translates into CASRREGANTGELFF. Full variable domain (outside the CDR3, taken from reference TRBV5-1 and TRBJ2-2): KAGVTQTPRYLIKTRGQQVTLSCSPISGHRSVSWYQQTPGQGLQFLFEYFSETQRNKGNFPGRFSGRQFSNSRSEMNVSTLELGDSALYLCASRREGANTGELFFGEGSRLTVL.